This is a list of T cell receptor beta chains from one sample in a study of blood T cell repertoires in COVID-19. Assay used: immunoSEQ multiplex PCR; TCRdb lists only in-frame clones, some missing. Found here are about 190,000 clones, around nine tenths of them singletons; the top ten hold roughly 2%. Sequenced: peripheral blood. The receptors originated from a man between 65 and 80 years old with active or convalescent COVID-19. The CDR3 runs from the conserved cysteine through the conserved F or W. A D gene is named only where the DNA matches it firmly. Size tells how often a clone was seen (once, few, many) or the class of an expanded clone, and some rows leave it out.

TRBV5-6	13	-	-	TRBJ2-1	CASSSNRAYEQFF	TGTGCCAGCAGCTCGAACAGGGCCTATGAGCAGTTCTTC
TRBV5-4	13	-	-	TRBJ2-1	CASSIGSYNEQFF	TGTGCCAGCAGCATCGGGTCCTACAATGAGCAGTTCTTC
TRBV6-5	14	TRBD1	-	TRBJ1-1	CASSWTGEGTEAFF	TGTGCCAGCAGTTGGACAGGAGAAGGCACTGAAGCTTTCTTT
TRBV6-2/TRBV6-3	11	-	-	TRBJ1-4	CASSFSEKLFF	TGTGCCAGCAGTTTTAGTGAAAAACTGTTTTTT
TRBV4-1	15	TRBD1	-	TRBJ2-2	CASSQDGTVFGELFF	TGCGCCAGCAGCCAAGATGGGACAGTGTTCGGGGAGCTGTTTTTT
TRBV19	14	-	-	TRBJ2-1	CASSKSQHDNEQFF	TGTGCCAGTAGTAAGTCTCAACACGACAATGAGCAGTTCTTC
TRBV29-1	13	TRBD2	-	TRBJ2-1	CSVRVTGGHEQFF	TGCAGCGTTAGGGTTACGGGGGGTCATGAGCAGTTCTTC
TRBV15	12	-	-	TRBJ2-3	CATSRAEDTQYF	TGTGCCACCAGCAGAGCGGAGGATACGCAGTATTTT
TRBV7-8	15	-	-	TRBJ1-3	CASSISGGSGNTIYF	TGTGCCAGCAGTATCTCGGGAGGGTCAGGAAACACCATATATTTT
TRBV30	15	-	-	TRBJ1-4	CAWGSGSTTNEKLFF	TGTGCCTGGGGGAGCGGGTCCACAACTAATGAAAAACTGTTTTTT
TRBV11-2	14	-	-	TRBJ1-4	CASSLGHRGEKLFF	TGTGCCAGCAGCTTGGGACACCGGGGTGAAAAACTGTTTTTT
TRBV18	14	-	-	TRBJ1-2	CASSPPPGSSGYTF	TGTGCCAGCTCACCACCGCCAGGGTCGTCTGGCTACACCTTC
TRBV6-5	14	TRBD1	-	TRBJ2-1	CASSSGQGRNEQFF	TGTGCCAGCAGTTCCGGACAGGGGCGCAATGAGCAGTTCTTC
TRBV10-3	15	TRBD1	-	TRBJ2-3	CAISEDRGITDTQYF	TGTGCCATCAGTGAGGACAGGGGGATCACAGATACGCAGTATTTT
TRBV6-1	17	-	few	TRBJ2-5	CASSDFGGTADWETQYF	TGTGCCAGCAGTGATTTCGGCGGGACGGCGGATTGGGAGACCCAGTACTTC
TRBV4-3	16	-	-	TRBJ2-3	CASSWRLGAGTDTQYF	TGCGCCAGCAGCTGGCGGTTGGGAGCCGGGACAGATACGCAGTATTTT
TRBV5-1	15	-	-	TRBJ1-3	CASSPWGDGGNTIYF	TGCGCCAGCAGCCCCTGGGGGGACGGCGGAAACACCATATATTTT
TRBV7-2	15	-	-	TRBJ1-4	CASSLVQGVEEKLFF	TGTGCCAGCAGCTTAGTACAGGGTGTGGAGGAAAAACTGTTTTTT
TRBV18	13	TRBD1	-	TRBJ1-2	CASSPGQGNGYTF	TGTGCCAGCTCACCGGGACAGGGTAATGGCTACACCTTC
TRBV19	13	TRBD1	once	TRBJ2-7	CASRQGVSYEQYF	TGTGCCAGTCGACAGGGGGTCTCCTACGAGCAGTACTTC
TRBV29-1	12	TRBD1	-	TRBJ1-1	CSGDRGNTEAFF	TGCAGCGGTGACAGGGGGAACACTGAAGCTTTCTTT
TRBV4-3	16	-	-	TRBJ2-6	CASSQEDSPGANVLTF	TGCGCCAGCAGCCAAGAGGACAGCCCAGGGGCCAACGTCCTGACTTTC
TRBV6-2/TRBV6-3	12	TRBD1	-	TRBJ2-5	CASSYGQGRFYF	TGTGCCAGCAGTTACGGACAGGGCCGGTTTTACTTC
TRBV2	13	-	once	TRBJ1-4	CASSDIIVEKLFF	TGTGCCAGCAGTGACATAATAGTTGAAAAACTGTTTTTT
TRBV7-9	13	-	-	TRBJ2-7	CASSFQGFNEQYF	TGTGCCAGCAGCTTCCAGGGGTTCAACGAGCAGTACTTC
TRBV4-3	18	TRBD1	-	TRBJ1-6	CASSQDPRRTGSNSPLHF	TGCGCCAGCAGCCAAGATCCTCGCAGGACAGGGTCGAATTCACCCCTCCACTTT
TRBV28	12	-	once	TRBJ1-2	CATLLVSYGYTF	TGTGCCACTCTTCTAGTTTCCTATGGCTACACCTTC
TRBV18	18	-	few	TRBJ2-4	CASSPRMTGSLAKNIQYF	TGTGCCAGCTCACCACGAATGACTGGAAGCCTAGCCAAAAACATTCAGTACTTC
TRBV18	15	-	-	TRBJ1-5	CASSPPGGRDQPQHF	TGTGCCAGCTCACCACCGGGGGGTCGGGATCAGCCCCAGCATTTT
TRBV7-9	16	TRBD2	-	TRBJ2-1	CASSLLLAGTYNEQFF	TGTGCCAGCAGCTTATTGCTAGCGGGGACCTACAATGAGCAGTTCTTC
TRBV2	16	TRBD1	-	TRBJ2-6	CASSGDSYSGANVLTF	TGTGCCAGCAGTGGGGACAGCTACTCTGGGGCCAACGTCCTGACTTTC
TRBV24-1	15	-	-	TRBJ2-2	CATSDYRQTTGELFF	TGTGCCACCAGTGATTATAGACAGACCACCGGGGAGCTGTTTTTT
TRBV4-1	15	TRBD1	medium-sized	TRBJ2-7	CASSPKELSGGEQYF	TGCGCCAGCAGCCCTAAGGAGTTGTCAGGGGGCGAGCAGTACTTC
TRBV4-1	16	-	-	TRBJ1-1	CASSQEGRGWGTEAFF	TGCGCCAGCAGCCAAGAAGGGCGGGGATGGGGCACTGAAGCTTTCTTT
TRBV29-1	11	-	-	TRBJ2-3	CSGGRADTQYF	TGCAGCGGGGGCCGGGCAGATACGCAGTATTTT
TRBV28	14	-	-	TRBJ1-4	CASRPGIQNEKLFF	TGTGCCAGCAGGCCCGGGATACAGAATGAAAAACTGTTTTTT
TRBV19	16	-	-	TRBJ1-2	CASSEARRGVSYGYTF	TGTGCCAGTAGTGAGGCCCGCAGGGGCGTCTCCTATGGCTACACCTTC
TRBV7-9	16	TRBD1	once	TRBJ1-2	CASSSDDRAANYGYTF	TGTGCCAGCAGCTCGGACGACAGGGCGGCTAACTATGGCTACACCTTC
TRBV10-2	15	TRBD2	few	TRBJ2-2	CASTQRGGGTGELFF	TGCGCCAGTACACAGAGGGGCGGGGGGACCGGGGAGCTGTTTTTT
TRBV19	13	-	-	TRBJ1-2	CASSMGRGDGYTF	TGTGCCAGTAGTATGGGCAGGGGTGATGGCTACACCTTC
TRBV5-1	15	TRBD2	-	TRBJ2-1	CASSEGLAGGGEQFF	TGCGCCAGCTCCGAGGGACTAGCGGGGGGTGGTGAGCAGTTCTTC
TRBV18	14	TRBD1	-	TRBJ1-2	CASSSATGNYGYTF	TGTGCCAGCTCATCGGCGACAGGGAACTATGGCTACACCTTC
TRBV4-3	14	TRBD1	once	TRBJ2-7	CASSQEPGGLEQYF	TGCGCCAGCAGCCAAGAACCAGGGGGCCTCGAGCAGTACTTC
TRBV5-1	14	-	-	TRBJ2-7	CASSLPCRGCEQYF	TGCGCCAGCAGCTTGCCTTGCAGGGGATGCGAGCAGTACTTC
TRBV24-1	17	TRBD1	-	TRBJ2-3	CATSEPLRDRRVGTQYF	TGTGCCACCAGTGAGCCACTCCGGGACAGGAGGGTCGGTACGCAGTATTTT
TRBV19	14	-	-	TRBJ1-2	CASSILSAELGYTF	TGTGCCAGTAGTATACTATCTGCCGAGCTTGGCTACACCTTC
TRBV10-3	14	TRBD1	-	TRBJ2-7	CAISELGQYYEQYF	TGTGCCATCAGTGAACTGGGACAGTACTACGAGCAGTACTTC
TRBV5-1	16	-	-	TRBJ1-2	CASSLEAGSTREGYTF	TGCGCCAGCAGCTTGGAGGCAGGATCCACTCGAGAAGGCTACACCTTC